The entry that follows covers one T cell receptor beta chain sequence. No antigen is known for it. This entry is derived from a study of vaccination effects on CD4 cells after COVID-19. Cultured cells yielded isolated CD4+ T cells after 10 days. The CDR3 covers 13 residues. CDR1 is SGHRS and CDR2 is YFSETQ in the germline V gene. V was cut by 4 bases and J by 3 bases, with 8 bases left in between. Assay: immunoSEQ multiplex PCR; the TCRdb copy retains only in-frame clones and omits some. Seen here are about 74,000 clones, approximately 71% observed once, and the top ten hold under 2.5%. Study-wide points: Infection- and vaccine-induced clones contracted markedly late after vaccination. The vaccine-induced clones of healthy vaccinees included only 1 of 255 that cross-reacted with common cold coronaviruses.

The source is a human donor who received a COVID-19 vaccine. The chain has TRBV5-1 and TRBJ1-5; D is ambiguous. This specimen was CD4+ T cells from PBMCs cultured without peptide, taken before COVID-19 vaccination. CDR3 sequence: CASSEGSNQPQHF. CDR3 DNA: TGCGCCAGCAGCGAGGGTTCCAATCAGCCCCAGCATTTT.